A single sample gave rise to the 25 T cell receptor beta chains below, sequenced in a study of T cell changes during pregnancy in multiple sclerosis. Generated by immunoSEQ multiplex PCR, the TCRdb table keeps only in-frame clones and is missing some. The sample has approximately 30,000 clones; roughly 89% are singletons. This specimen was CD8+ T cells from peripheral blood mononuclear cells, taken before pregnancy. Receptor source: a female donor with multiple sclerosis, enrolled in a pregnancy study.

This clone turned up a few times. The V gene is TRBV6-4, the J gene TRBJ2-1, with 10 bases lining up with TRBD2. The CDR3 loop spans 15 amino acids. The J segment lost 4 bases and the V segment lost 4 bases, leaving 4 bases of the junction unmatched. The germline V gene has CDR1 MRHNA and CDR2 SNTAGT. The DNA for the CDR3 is TGTGCCAGCAGTGTCGCTAGCGGGGGTTACAATGAGCAGTTCTTC. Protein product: CASSVASGGYNEQFF.

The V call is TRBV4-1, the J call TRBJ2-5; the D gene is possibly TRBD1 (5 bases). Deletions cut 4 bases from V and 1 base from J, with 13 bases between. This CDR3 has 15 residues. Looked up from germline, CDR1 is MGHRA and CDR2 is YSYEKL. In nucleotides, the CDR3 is TGCGCCAGCAGCCGCGGAGACAGAGTCCAAGAGACCCAGTACTTC. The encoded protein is CASSRGDRVQETQYF.

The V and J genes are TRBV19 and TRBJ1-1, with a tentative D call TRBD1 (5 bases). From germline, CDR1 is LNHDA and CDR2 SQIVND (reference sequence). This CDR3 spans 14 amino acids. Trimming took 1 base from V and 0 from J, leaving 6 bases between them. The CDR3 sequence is CASSIGRVNTEAFF. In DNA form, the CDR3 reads TGTGCCAGTAGTATAGGCAGGGTGAACACTGAAGCTTTCTTT.

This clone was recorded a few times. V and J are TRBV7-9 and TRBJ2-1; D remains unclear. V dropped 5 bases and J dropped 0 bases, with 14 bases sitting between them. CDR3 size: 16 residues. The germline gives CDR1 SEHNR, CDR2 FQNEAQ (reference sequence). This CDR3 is CASSPAGGSSYNEQFF. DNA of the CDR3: TGTGCCAGCAGCCCTGCAGGTGGTAGCTCCTACAATGAGCAGTTCTTC.

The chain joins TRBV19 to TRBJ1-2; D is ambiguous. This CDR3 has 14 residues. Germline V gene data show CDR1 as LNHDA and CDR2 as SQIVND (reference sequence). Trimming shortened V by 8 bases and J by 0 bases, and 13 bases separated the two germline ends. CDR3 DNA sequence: TGTGCCAGTTCGATAGGGAGTACTAACTATGGCTACACCTTC. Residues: CASSIGSTNYGYTF.

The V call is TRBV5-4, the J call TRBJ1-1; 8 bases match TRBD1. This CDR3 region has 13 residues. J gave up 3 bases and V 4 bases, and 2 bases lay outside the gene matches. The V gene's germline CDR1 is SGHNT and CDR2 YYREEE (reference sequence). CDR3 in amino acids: CASSPDRDTEAFF. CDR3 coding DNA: TGTGCCAGCAGCCCGGACAGGGACACTGAAGCTTTCTTT.

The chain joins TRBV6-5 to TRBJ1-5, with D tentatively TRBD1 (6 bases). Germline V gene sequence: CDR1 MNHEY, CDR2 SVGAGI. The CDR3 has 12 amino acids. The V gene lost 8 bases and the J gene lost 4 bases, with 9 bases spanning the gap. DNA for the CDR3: TGTGCCAGCTCCGGACAGAATCAGCCCCAGCATTTT. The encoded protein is CASSGQNQPQHF.

The CDR3 DNA is TGTGCCAGCAGCCCACTCTCGTCGAATTCACCCCTCCACTTT. This codes for CASSPLSSNSPLHF. The chain is built from TRBV7-9 and TRBJ1-6; D remains unclear. The germline V gene encodes CDR1 SEHNR and CDR2 FQNEAQ (reference sequence). Trimming took off 5 bases at V and 7 bases at J, with 12 bases between the two ends. The CDR3 runs to 14 residues.

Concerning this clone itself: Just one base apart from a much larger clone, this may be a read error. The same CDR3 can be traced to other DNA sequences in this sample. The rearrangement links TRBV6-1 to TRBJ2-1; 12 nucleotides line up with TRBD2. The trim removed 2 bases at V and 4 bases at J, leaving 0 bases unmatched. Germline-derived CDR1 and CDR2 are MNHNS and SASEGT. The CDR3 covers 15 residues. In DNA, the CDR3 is TGTGCCAGCAGTGAAACTAGCGGGGGGTACAATGAGCAGTTCTTC. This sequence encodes CASSETSGGYNEQFF.

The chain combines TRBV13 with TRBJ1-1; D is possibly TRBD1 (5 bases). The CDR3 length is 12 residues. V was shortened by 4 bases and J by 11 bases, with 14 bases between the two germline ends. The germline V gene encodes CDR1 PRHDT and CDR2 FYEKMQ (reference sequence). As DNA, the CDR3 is TGTGCCAGCAGCTACCCAACAGGTCAGGCTTTCTTT. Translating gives CASSYPTGQAFF.

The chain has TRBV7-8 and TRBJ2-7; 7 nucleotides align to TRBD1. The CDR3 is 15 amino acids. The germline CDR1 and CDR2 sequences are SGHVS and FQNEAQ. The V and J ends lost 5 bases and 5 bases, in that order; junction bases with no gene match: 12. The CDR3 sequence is CASSHDRAYGDEQYF. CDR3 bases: TGTGCCAGCAGCCATGACAGGGCCTATGGCGACGAGCAGTACTTC. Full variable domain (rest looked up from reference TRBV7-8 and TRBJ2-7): GAGVSQSPRYKVAKRGQDVALRCDPISGHVSLFWYQQALGQGPEFLTYFQNEAQLDKSGLPSDRFFAERPEGSVSTLKIQRTQQEDSAVYLCASSHDRAYGDEQYFGPGTRLTVT.

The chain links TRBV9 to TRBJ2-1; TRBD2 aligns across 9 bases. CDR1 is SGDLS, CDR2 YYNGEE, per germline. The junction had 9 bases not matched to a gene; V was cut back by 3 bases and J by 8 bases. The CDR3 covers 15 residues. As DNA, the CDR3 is TGTGCCAGCAGCGACAGCGGGGGGCCCACGGATGAGCAGTTCTTC. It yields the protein CASSDSGGPTDEQFF.

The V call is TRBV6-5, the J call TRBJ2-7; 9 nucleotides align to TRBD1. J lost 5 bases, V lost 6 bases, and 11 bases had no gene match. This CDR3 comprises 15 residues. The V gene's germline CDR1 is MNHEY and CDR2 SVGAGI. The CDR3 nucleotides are TGTGCCAGCAGCCCCGGGACAGGGATCCTCCACGAGCAGTACTTC. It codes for CASSPGTGILHEQYF.

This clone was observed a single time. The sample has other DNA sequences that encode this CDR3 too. CDR3 nucleotide sequence: TGTGCCAGCAGTGATGGCGGGGCTAGCACAGATACGCAGTATTTT. This codes for CASSDGGASTDTQYF. The rearrangement uses TRBV6-4 and TRBJ2-3; maybe TRBD2 (6 bases). The CDR3 totals 15 residues. V lost 3 bases and J lost 0, with 10 bases in between. Germline V lookup: CDR1 MRHNA, CDR2 SNTAGT.

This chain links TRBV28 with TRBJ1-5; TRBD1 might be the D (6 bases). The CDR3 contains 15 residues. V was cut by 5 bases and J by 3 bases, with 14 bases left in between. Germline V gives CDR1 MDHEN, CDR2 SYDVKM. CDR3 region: CASSDGTIINQPQHF. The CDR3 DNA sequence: TGTGCCAGCAGTGACGGGACAATCATCAATCAGCCCCAGCATTTT.

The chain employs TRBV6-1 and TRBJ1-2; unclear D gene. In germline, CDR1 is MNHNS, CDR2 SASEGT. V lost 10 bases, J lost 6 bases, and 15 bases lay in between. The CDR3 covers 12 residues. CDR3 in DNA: TGTGCCACCCTTCGCGGGATCCATGGCTACACCTTC. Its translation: CATLRGIHGYTF.

The DNA of the CDR3 is TGTGCCAGCAGCTCCCGACTAGCGGGAGATAGCACAGATACGCAGTATTTT. Translating gives CASSSRLAGDSTDTQYF. This rearrangement joins TRBV7-9 to TRBJ2-3; TRBD2 matches 12 bases. Unmatched junction bases numbered 5, after V lost 4 bases and J lost 0 bases. Germline V gene data show CDR1 as SEHNR and CDR2 as FQNEAQ (reference sequence). The CDR3 contains 17 residues.

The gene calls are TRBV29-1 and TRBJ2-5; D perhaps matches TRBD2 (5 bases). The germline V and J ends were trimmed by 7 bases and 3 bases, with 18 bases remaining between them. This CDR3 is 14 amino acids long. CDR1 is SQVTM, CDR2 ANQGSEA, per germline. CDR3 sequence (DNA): TGCAGCGCCCGACGGGGTATTGATGAAGAGACCCAGTACTTC. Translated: CSARRGIDEETQYF.

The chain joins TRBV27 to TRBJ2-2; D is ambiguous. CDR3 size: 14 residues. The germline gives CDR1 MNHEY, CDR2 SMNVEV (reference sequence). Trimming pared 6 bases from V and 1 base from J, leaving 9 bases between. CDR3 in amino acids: CASSTTLNTGELFF. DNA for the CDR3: TGTGCCAGCAGCACCACTTTGAACACCGGGGAGCTGTTTTTT.

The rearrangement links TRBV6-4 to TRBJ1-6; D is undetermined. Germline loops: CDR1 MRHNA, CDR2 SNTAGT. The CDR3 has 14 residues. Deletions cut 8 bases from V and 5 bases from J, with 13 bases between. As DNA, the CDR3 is TGTGCCAGCTCCTTTAAGGCGGATAATTCACCCCTCCACTTT. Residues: CASSFKADNSPLHF.

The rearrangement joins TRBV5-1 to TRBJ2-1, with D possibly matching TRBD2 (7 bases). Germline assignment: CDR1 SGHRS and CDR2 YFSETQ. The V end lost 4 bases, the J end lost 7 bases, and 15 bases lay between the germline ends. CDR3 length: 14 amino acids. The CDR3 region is CASSPWRGGNEQFF. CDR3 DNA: TGCGCCAGCAGCCCGTGGAGGGGGGGGAATGAGCAGTTCTTC.

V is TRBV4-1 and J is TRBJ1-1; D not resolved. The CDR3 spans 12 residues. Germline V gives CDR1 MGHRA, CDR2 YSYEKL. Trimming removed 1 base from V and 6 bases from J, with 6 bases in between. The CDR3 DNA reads TGCGCCAGCAGCCAAGGCGGCGCTGAAGCTTTCTTT. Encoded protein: CASSQGGAEAFF.

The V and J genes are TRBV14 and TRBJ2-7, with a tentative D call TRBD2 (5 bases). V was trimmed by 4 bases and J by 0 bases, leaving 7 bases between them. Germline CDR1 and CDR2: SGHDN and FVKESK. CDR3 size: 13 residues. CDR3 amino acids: CASSLRDSYEQYF. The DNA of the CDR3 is TGTGCCAGCAGCCTCCGGGACTCCTACGAGCAGTACTTC. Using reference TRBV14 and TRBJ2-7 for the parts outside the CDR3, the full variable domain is EAGVTQFPSHSVIEKGQTVTLRCDPISGHDNLYWYRRVMGKEIKFLLHFVKESKQDESGMPNNRFLAERTGGTYSTLKVQPAELEDSGVYFCASSLRDSYEQYFGPGTRLTVT.

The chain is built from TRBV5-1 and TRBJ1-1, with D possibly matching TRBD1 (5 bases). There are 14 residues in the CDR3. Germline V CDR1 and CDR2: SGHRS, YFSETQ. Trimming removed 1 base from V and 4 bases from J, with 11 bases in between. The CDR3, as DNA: TGCGCCAGCAGCTTGCGGGGGACGAGCACTGAAGCTTTCTTT. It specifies CASSLRGTSTEAFF. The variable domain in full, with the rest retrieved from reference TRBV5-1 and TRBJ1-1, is KAGVTQTPRYLIKTRGQQVTLSCSPISGHRSVSWYQQTPGQGLQFLFEYFSETQRNKGNFPGRFSGRQFSNSRSEMNVSTLELGDSALYLCASSLRGTSTEAFFGQGTRLTVV.

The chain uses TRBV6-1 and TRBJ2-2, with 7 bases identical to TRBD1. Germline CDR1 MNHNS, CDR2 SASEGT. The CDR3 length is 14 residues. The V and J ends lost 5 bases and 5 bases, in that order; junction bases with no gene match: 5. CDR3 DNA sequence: TGTGCCAGCAGTAAAACAGGGGAAACCGGGGAGCTGTTTTTT. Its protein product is CASSKTGETGELFF.